The following is a T cell receptor beta chain sequence with its context. Antigen unknown. A much larger clone differs by one base, so this may be a read error. The cDNA came from 5'RACE with 10-nucleotide random UMIs. Sequencing runs each generated in excess of 200 million TCR-beta sequences derived from 15-18 subjects. TCRdb re-derived calls from the 5' RACE reads in MiXCR, one entry per CDR3 protein. The table includes under 85,000 distinct CDR3 sequences, around 14% detected once. J lost 1 base, V lost 2 bases, and 5 bases had no gene match. CDR1 MNHEY and CDR2 SVGEGT come from the germline V gene. The CDR3 runs to 16 residues. This sample is part of a study of neurological immune-mediated disorders. The unsorted libraries had their origin in 2 million PBMCs stored at -80 C. Study results and limitations: In HTLV-1-associated myelopathy, TCR clonal expansion was greatest, whereas multiple sclerosis had the least, falling below healthy controls.

This TCR was sampled from a woman aged 45-60 years in good health. The chain is built from TRBV6-2 or TRBV6-3 and TRBJ2-3; TRBD1 agrees at 8 bases. What was sequenced was PBMCs. The CDR3 here is CASSYRQGQGTDTQYF. In DNA, the CDR3 is TGTGCCAGCAGTTACCGCCAGGGACAGGGCACAGATACGCAGTATTTT.